This T cell receptor (beta chain) is drawn from a study of cytomegalovirus exposure and HLA in healthy donors. Study-wide results and limits: CMV antigen specificity was confirmed in vitro for a few CMV-associated chains.

The trim removed 9 bases at V and 0 bases at J, leaving 10 bases unmatched. Looked up from germline, CDR1 is SNHLY and CDR2 is FYNNEI. The CDR3 length is 17 residues. On this clone: Its specificity is unknown.

PCR used 60 Vbeta primers and 13 Jbeta primers. Clones were sequenced by immunoSEQ multiplex PCR, and TCRdb holds only the in-frame ones, with some missing. Altogether more than 85,000 clones are present, about four fifths being singletons, with the ten largest covering less than 3%. Material: PBMCs. The receptor was derived from a woman in her fifties or sixties in good health and CMV-seropositive. V and J are TRBV2 and TRBJ2-1; 11 nucleotides agree with TRBD2. The CDR3 sequence: CASEGLADASSYNEQFF. CDR3 bases: TGTGCCAGTGAGGGACTAGCGGACGCCAGCTCCTACAATGAGCAGTTCTTC.